The sequence of this T cell receptor (beta chain) was determined in a study of blood T cell repertoires in COVID-19. Cohorts were assigned according to the clinical history that participants reported. Per the original data handling: Counts of nucleated cells, estimated from reference gene primer amplification, were obtained. The repertoire was sequenced with immunoSEQ multiplex PCR; TCRdb's copy has only in-frame clones and lacks some. Clone size and the V and J calls come from that table; the DNA yielded D and trimming. The table has under 300,000 clones, roughly 85% seen once. The junction had 7 bases not matched to a gene; V was cut back by 2 bases and J by 2 bases. The germline gives CDR1 MNHEY, CDR2 SVGEGT. The CDR3 is 17 amino acids.

Input material: PBMCs or T cells enriched from blood (not recorded which). The genes are TRBV6-2 or TRBV6-3 and TRBJ2-5; 11 nucleotides align to TRBD2. This clonotype was sampled from a woman aged 45-65 years who had recovered from COVID-19. DNA of the CDR3: TGTGCCAGCAGTTACATTCGTAGCGGGAGGGATCAAGAGACCCAGTACTTC. As protein: CASSYIRSGRDQETQYF.